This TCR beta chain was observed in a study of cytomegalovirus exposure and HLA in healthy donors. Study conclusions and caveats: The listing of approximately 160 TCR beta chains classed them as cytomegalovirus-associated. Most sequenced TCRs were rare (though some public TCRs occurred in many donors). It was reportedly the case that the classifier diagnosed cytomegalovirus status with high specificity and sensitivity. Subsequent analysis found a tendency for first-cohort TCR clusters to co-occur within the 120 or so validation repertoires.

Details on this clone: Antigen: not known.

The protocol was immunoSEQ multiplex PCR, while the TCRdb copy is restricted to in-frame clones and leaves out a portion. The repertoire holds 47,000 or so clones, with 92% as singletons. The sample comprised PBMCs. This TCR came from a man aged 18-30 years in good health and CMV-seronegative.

DNA for the CDR3: TGTGCCAGCAGCATAAGCGGGCTAGCGGATTACGAGCAGTACTTC. Amino acid sequence: CASSISGLADYEQYF. J is TRBJ2-7 and V is TRBV11-2; TRBD2 aligns across 7 bases. The J segment lost 4 bases and the V segment lost 5 bases, leaving 11 bases of the junction unmatched. The V gene's germline CDR1 is SGHAT and CDR2 FQNNGV. The CDR3 covers 15 residues.